This entry concerns a single TCR beta chain. This clonotype was seen many times. The clone's antigen remains unknown. No base quality values were provided; no much bigger clone lies one nucleotide off. TCRdb lists the instrument as Illumina HiSeq 2500. Quantitative 5'-RACE with molecular barcodes was used to prepare TCR beta libraries. As for the authors' bioinformatics: A new computational method, built on a probabilistic model of VDJ rearrangement, was used to identify disease-linked TCR variants. The raw public reads went through TCRdb reprocessing: fastp at Q25, MiXCR clone calling, in-frame beta chains kept. One record per CDR3 amino acid sequence lists the most common genes and DNA. What appears here as the V and J calls and clone size reflects TCRdb's work, not the paper's. Across this sample there are 200,000 to 250,000 distinct CDR3 sequences, with roughly 10% seen only once. The top ten constitute about 6.8% of the sample.

The data were taken from a study of CD8 T cells in ankylosing spondylitis (dated by TCRdb to 2017 to 2019). In terms of the full investigation: To find TCR variants linked to disease, the study profiled T cell receptor beta repertoires in ankylosing spondylitis patients and healthy donors. The full study cohort was made up of 25 to 30 ankylosing spondylitis patients and roughly 98 healthy donors. Samples of peripheral blood were taken, and for ankylosing spondylitis patients, synovial fluid was collected as well.

Beyond this particular receptor, the publication reports: A TCR beta motif of 8 or 9 highly homologous amino acid variants appeared characteristic of blood from ankylosing spondylitis patients. Some motif variants had previously been reported in the synovial fluid and blood of reactive arthritis patients, which suggests shared mechanisms of disease initiation. The disease-linked clones had a CD8+ phenotype and were found at relatively low frequencies in peripheral blood. The disease-linked clones were reported as significantly enriched in matched synovial fluid samples from ankylosing spondylitis patients.

The CDR3 has 15 amino acids, counting the end cysteine and phenylalanine. Only CDR3 DNA is held: 45 bases, read in frame from base 1. From a lookup of the germline V gene, CDR1 and CDR2 are SGHTS and YDEGEE. Germline trimming amounts to 2 bases on V and 7 bases on J, with 8 as the count of junction bases outside the gene matches. Sequencing was carried out using blood, either unsorted or a sorted T cell fraction (not recorded which). The V gene is TRBV5-8 and the J gene is TRBJ2-1; 8 central nucleotides agree with TRBD2. The sequence was obtained from a male donor with ankylosing spondylitis or in good health (not recorded which). The DNA reads TGTGCCAGCAGCTTTACCGGGGGGGCCGGGAATGAGCAGTTCTTC. This translates into CASSFTGGAGNEQFF.